This TCR beta chain was recorded in a study of T cell changes during pregnancy in multiple sclerosis. The ends were cut back, 3 bases at V and 0 bases at J, with 18 bases in the middle. Germline V CDR1 and CDR2: LNHDA, SQIVND (reference sequence). This CDR3 comprises 17 residues. Assay used: immunoSEQ multiplex PCR; TCRdb lists only in-frame clones, some missing. The table includes approximately 50,000 clones, under 95% detected once. The specimen comprised peripheral blood, sampled in the second trimester of pregnancy. This chain uses TRBV19 with TRBJ2-7, with D unresolved. This sequence was found in a female donor with multiple sclerosis, enrolled in a pregnancy study. DNA of the CDR3: TGTGCCAGTAGTATCTCGGCCCGACAACAGAGCTCCTACGAGCAGTACTTC. Protein sequence: CASSISARQQSSYEQYF. Drawing the rest from reference TRBV19 and TRBJ2-7, the complete variable domain is DGGITQSPKYLFRKEGQNVTLSCEQNLNHDAMYWYRQDPGQGLRLIYYSQIVNDFQKGDIAEGYSVSREKKESFPLTVTSAQKNPTAFYLCASSISARQQSSYEQYFGPGTRLTVT.